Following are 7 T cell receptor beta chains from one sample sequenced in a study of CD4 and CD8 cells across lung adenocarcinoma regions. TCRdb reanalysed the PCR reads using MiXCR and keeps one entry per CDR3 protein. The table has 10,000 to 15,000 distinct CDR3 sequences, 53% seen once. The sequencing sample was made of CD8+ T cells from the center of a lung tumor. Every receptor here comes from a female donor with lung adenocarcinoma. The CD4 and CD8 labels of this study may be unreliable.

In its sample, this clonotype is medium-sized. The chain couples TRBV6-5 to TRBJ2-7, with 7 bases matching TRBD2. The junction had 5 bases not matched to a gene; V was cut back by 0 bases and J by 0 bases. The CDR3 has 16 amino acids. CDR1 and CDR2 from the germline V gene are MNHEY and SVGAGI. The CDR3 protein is CASSYSLGGGSYEQYF. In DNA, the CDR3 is TGTGCCAGCAGTTACTCTCTCGGCGGGGGCTCCTACGAGCAGTACTTC.

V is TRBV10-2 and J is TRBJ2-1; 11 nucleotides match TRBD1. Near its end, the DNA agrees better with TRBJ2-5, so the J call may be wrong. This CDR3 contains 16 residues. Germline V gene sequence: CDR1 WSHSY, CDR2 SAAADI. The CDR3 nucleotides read TGCGCCAGCGGAAAATACCGGGACAGGGGGACGGAGACCCAGTACTTC. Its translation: CASGKYRDRGTETQYF.

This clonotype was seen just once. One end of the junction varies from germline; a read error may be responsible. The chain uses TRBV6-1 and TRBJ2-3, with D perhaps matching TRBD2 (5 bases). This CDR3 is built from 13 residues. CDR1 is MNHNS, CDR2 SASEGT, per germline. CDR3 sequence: CASGRRGSNTQYF. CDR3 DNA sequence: TGTGCCAGCGGGCGGAGAGGGAGCAATACGCAGTATTTC.

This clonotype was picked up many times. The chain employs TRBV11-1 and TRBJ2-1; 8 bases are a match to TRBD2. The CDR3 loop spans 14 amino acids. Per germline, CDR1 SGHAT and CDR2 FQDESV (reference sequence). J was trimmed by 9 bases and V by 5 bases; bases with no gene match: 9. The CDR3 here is CASSLGLGNPEQFF. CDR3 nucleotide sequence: TGTGCCAGCAGCCTGGGACTAGGGAATCCTGAGCAGTTCTTC.

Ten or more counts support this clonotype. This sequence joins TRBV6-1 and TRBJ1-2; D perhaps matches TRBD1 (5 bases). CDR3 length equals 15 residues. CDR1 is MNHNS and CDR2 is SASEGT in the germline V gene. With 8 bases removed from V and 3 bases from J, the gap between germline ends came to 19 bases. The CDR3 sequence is CASRVAAGSYYGYTF. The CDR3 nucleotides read TGTGCCAGCCGGGTTGCGGCAGGGTCTTACTATGGCTACACCTTC.

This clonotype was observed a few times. The CDR3 DNA follows: TGTGCCAGCAGCCGGCGAGGGGGGTTAGGGAGCGGCTACACCTTC. This gives the protein CASSRRGGLGSGYTF. The V gene is TRBV7-6, the J gene TRBJ1-2; D may be TRBD1 (6 bases). V was clipped by 5 bases and J by 8 bases, with 21 bases between them. Germline V gene sequence: CDR1 SGHVS, CDR2 FNYEAQ. This CDR3 has 15 amino acids.

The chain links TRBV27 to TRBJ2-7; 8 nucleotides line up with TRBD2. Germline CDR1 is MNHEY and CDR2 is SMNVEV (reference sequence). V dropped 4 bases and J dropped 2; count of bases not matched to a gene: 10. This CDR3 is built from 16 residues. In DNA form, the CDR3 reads TGTGCCAGCAGTTCCCTAAGCGGGGGCAGGACCTACGAGCAGTACTTC. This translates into CASSSLSGGRTYEQYF.